This T cell receptor beta chain was identified during a study of CD8 T cells in Susac syndrome. The CDR3 totals 14 residues. Germline assignment: CDR1 SEHNR and CDR2 FQNEAQ (reference sequence). V lost 2 bases and J 6 bases, leaving 12 bases between the germline ends. cDNA came from about 0.5 to 1 ug RNA primed by random hexamers. TCRdb independently ran MiXCR on the immunoSEQ multiplex PCR reads; one entry per CDR3 protein. The sample records about 70,000 distinct CDR3 sequences, nearly 96% being singletons. The chain is built from TRBV7-9 and TRBJ2-3; D possibly corresponds to TRBD1 (6 bases). The TCR comes from a human donor with multiple sclerosis. Input material: CD4+ T cells from PBMCs. The CDR3: CASSLNQRGDTQYF. The DNA for the CDR3 is TGTGCCAGCAGCTTAAACCAGAGGGGGGATACGCAGTATTTT.